This T cell receptor (beta chain) was captured by sequencing in a study of OX40 agonist ivuxolimab in advanced cancers. In the study overall: Recorded diagnoses for dose-escalation patients were hepatocellular carcinoma, melanoma, renal cell or head and neck cancer. Three patients, one with hepatocellular carcinoma and two with cutaneous melanoma, achieved partial responses.

Clones were sequenced by immunoSEQ multiplex PCR, and TCRdb holds only the in-frame ones, with some missing. The sample records roughly 95,000 clones, 80% to 90% being singletons. This CDR3 region has 17 residues. In germline, CDR1 is SGDLS, CDR2 YYNGEE. J was trimmed by 9 bases and V by 0 bases; bases with no gene match: 14. The rearrangement uses TRBV9 and TRBJ2-1; TRBD2 matches at 8 bases. The receptor comes from an adult with an advanced solid tumor such as melanoma, head and neck, liver or kidney cancer. The sample in question was CD4+ or CD8+ T cells sorted from blood, obtained in a trial of the OX40 agonist ivuxolimab. The CDR3 DNA sequence: TGTGCCAGCAGCGTAGCTTCAAACGGGAGGGCCGTAGGTGAGCAGTTCTTC. This translates into CASSVASNGRAVGEQFF.